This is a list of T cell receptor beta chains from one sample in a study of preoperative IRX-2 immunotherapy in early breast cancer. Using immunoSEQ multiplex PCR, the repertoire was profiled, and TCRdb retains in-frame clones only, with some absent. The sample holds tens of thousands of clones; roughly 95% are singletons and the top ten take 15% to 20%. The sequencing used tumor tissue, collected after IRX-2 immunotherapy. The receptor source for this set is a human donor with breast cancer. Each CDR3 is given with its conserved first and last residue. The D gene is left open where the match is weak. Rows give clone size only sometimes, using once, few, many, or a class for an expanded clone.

DNA: TGCGCCAGCAGCCCCCTCCTCACCCGGGATGGCTACACCTTC; CDR3: CASSPLLTRDGYTF; J: TRBJ1-2; D: NA; size: once; V: TRBV4-1
DNA: TGTGCCCACGAAAACCTGACAGGGACGACGAAAGCCTACGAGCAGTACTTC; CDR3: CAHENLTGTTKAYEQYF; J: TRBJ2-7; D: TRBD1; size: NA; V: TRBV2
DNA: TGTGCCAGCAGCTTAGGGACGGCCTCACCCCATGGCTACACCTTC; CDR3: CASSLGTASPHGYTF; J: TRBJ1-2; D: NA; size: NA; V: TRBV11-1
DNA: TGTGCCAGCAGCTTTACAGAACTAGAGACCCAGTACTTC; CDR3: CASSFTELETQYF; J: TRBJ2-5; D: NA; size: NA; V: TRBV11-2
DNA: TGTGCCACCAGCAGAGATTTAGCCGGTAATCAGCCCCAGCATTTT; CDR3: CATSRDLAGNQPQHF; J: TRBJ1-5; D: NA; size: once; V: TRBV15
DNA: TGTGCCAGTCGACCGGGCCCCTTTATATCCCAGCCCCAGCATTTT; CDR3: CASRPGPFISQPQHF; J: TRBJ1-5; D: NA; size: NA; V: TRBV19
DNA: TGTGCCAGCAGTGCGAAACAATGGGGTTCACCCCTCCACTTT; CDR3: CASSAKQWGSPLHF; J: TRBJ1-6; D: NA; size: NA; V: TRBV25-1
DNA: TGTGCCAGCAGCTTAGGGGCCTCCTACAATGAGCAGTTCTTC; CDR3: CASSLGASYNEQFF; J: TRBJ2-1; D: NA; size: NA; V: TRBV7-9
DNA: TGTGCCAGCAGTTCGAAAAGACAGGGGGTCGGGAGCAATCAGCCCCAGCATTTT; CDR3: CASSSKRQGVGSNQPQHF; J: TRBJ1-5; D: TRBD1; size: NA; V: TRBV27
DNA: TGTGCCAGTAGTATAAGAGGAGGGGATTCCCGCTACGAGCAGTACTTC; CDR3: CASSIRGGDSRYEQYF; J: TRBJ2-7; D: NA; size: NA; V: TRBV19
DNA: TGTGCCAGCAGTGCTGCCGGGACAGGGGATGAAAAACTGTTTTTT; CDR3: CASSAAGTGDEKLFF; J: TRBJ1-4; D: TRBD1; size: NA; V: TRBV6-1
DNA: TGCGCCAGCAGATCCGGGGGTACCTACGAGCAGTACTTC; CDR3: CASRSGGTYEQYF; J: TRBJ2-7; D: NA; size: once; V: TRBV5-1
DNA: TGTGCCAGCTCACCACTCCCCACTAGCGGGGGGTCGAACACCGGGGAGCTGTTTTTT; CDR3: CASSPLPTSGGSNTGELFF; J: TRBJ2-2; D: TRBD2; size: NA; V: TRBV18
DNA: TGTGCCAGCAGTTCGGACACCCTTATGAACACTGAAGCTTTCTTT; CDR3: CASSSDTLMNTEAFF; J: TRBJ1-1; D: NA; size: NA; V: TRBV27
DNA: TGTGCCTGGAGTGTACTAGCGGGACGGGCGCAGTACTTC; CDR3: CAWSVLAGRAQYF; J: TRBJ2-7; D: TRBD2; size: NA; V: TRBV30